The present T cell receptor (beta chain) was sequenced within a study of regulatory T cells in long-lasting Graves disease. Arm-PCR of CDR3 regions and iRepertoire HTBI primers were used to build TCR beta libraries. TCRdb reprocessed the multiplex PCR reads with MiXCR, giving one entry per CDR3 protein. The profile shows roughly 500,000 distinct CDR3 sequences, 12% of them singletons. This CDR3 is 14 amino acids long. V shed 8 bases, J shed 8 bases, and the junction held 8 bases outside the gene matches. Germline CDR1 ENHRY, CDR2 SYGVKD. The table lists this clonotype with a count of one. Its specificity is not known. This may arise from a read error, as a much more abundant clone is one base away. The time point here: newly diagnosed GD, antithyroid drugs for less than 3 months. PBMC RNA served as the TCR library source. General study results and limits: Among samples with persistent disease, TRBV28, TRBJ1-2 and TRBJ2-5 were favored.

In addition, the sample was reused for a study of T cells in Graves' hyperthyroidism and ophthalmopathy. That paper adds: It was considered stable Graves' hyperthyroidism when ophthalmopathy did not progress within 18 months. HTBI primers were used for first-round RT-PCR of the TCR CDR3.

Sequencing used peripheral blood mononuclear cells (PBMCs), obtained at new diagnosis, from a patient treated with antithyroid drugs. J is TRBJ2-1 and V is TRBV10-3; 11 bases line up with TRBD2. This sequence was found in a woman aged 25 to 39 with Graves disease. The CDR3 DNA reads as TGTGCCATCGGCACTAGCGGGAGTGGCTATGAGCAGTTCTTC. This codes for CAIGTSGSGYEQFF.